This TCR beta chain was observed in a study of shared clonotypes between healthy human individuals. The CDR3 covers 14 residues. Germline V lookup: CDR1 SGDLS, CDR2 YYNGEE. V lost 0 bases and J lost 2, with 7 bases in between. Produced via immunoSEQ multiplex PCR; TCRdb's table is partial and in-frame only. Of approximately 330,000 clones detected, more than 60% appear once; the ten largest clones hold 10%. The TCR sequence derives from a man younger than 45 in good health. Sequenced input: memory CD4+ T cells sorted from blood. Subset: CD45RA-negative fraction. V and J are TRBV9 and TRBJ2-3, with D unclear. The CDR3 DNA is TGTGCCAGCAGCGTAGCGCAGTCCACAGATACGCAGTATTTT. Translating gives CASSVAQSTDTQYF.